Below are 11 T cell receptor beta chains sequenced from a single sample in a study of blood T cells in healthy people across ages. A second PCR, run for about 6 to 11 cycles, used a sample-barcoded 5' primer plus a J-beta primer mix. TCRdb used MiXCR to reprocess the 5' RACE reads, holding one entry per CDR3 protein. Of around 850,000 distinct CDR3 sequences listed, 36% are singletons. The specimen was blood. The receptors here all came from a man between 18 and 29 years old in good health.

The chain is built from TRBV7-2 and TRBJ2-3, with D possibly being TRBD2 (6 bases). Germline CDR1 reads SGHTA; CDR2 reads FQGNSA. The CDR3 is 15 residues long. The V end lost 10 bases, the J end lost 2 bases, and 19 bases lay between the germline ends. This CDR3 reads CATSFGVDYTDTQYF. The CDR3 nucleotides read TGTGCCACCAGTTTTGGGGTGGACTACACAGATACGCAGTATTTT.

Worth noting for this clonotype: The junction departs from the called germline gene at one end, perhaps through a read error. This sequence joins TRBV27 and TRBJ1-2, with TRBD1 matching 8 bases. Germline V gene lookup returns CDR1 MNHEY and CDR2 SMNVEV (reference sequence). CDR3 length equals 15 residues. CDR3 sequence: CASSLGQGAIYSYTF. Written as DNA, the CDR3 is TGTGCCAGCAGTTTGGGGCAGGGGGCGATCTATAGCTACACCTTC.

This clonotype turned up a few times. The genes are TRBV7-2 and TRBJ2-5, with TRBD2 matching 9 bases. V lost 1 base and J lost 4; bases outside the gene matches: 1. Germline values: CDR1 SGHTA, CDR2 FQGNSA. The CDR3 contains 14 residues. The CDR3 nucleotides are TGTGCCAGCAGCTTAGTTAGCGGGGGAGAGACCCAGTACTTC. Translation: CASSLVSGGETQYF.

The rearrangement links TRBV5-6 to TRBJ2-3; no definite D call. This CDR3 region has 14 residues. Germline CDR1 is SGHDT and CDR2 is YYEEEE. V was clipped by 0 bases and J by 10 bases, with 15 bases between them. This chain's CDR3 is CASSLVSNLRAQYF. CDR3 sequence (DNA): TGTGCCAGCAGCTTGGTATCGAACCTCCGGGCGCAGTATTTT.

Concerning this clonotype itself: Since a much larger clone is just one base distant, this may be a read error. V is TRBV7-9 and J is TRBJ2-3; the D is unclear. Deletions cut 5 bases from V and 5 bases from J, with 14 bases between. CDR3 size: 14 residues. Germline values: CDR1 SEHNR, CDR2 FQNEAQ (reference sequence). The CDR3 here is CASSAQQAGDTQYF. The CDR3 DNA reads as TGTGCCAGCAGCGCTCAGCAGGCTGGAGATACGCAGTATTTT.

The V call is TRBV4-3, the J call TRBJ2-5, with a weak D call TRBD2 (5 bases). The V gene's germline CDR1 is LGHNA and CDR2 YSLEER. The CDR3 covers 15 residues. Deletions cut 1 base from V and 11 bases from J, with 20 bases between. Here the CDR3 reads CASSQGLESGNEQYF. The CDR3 DNA sequence: TGCGCCAGCAGCCAAGGACTCGAGTCGGGGAATGAGCAGTACTTC.

In its sample, this clonotype was seen a few times. Written as DNA, the CDR3 is TGCAGTGCTAGACGGGACAGGGTCTACGAGCAGTACTTC. Translating it yields CSARRDRVYEQYF. The V call is TRBV20-1, the J call TRBJ2-7, with 9 bases that match TRBD1. CDR3 length: 13 residues. Trimming took 2 bases from V and 3 from J; bases not matched to a gene: 2. Germline CDR1 DFQATT, CDR2 SNEGSKA (reference sequence).

V gene TRBV29-1 combines with J gene TRBJ2-1; TRBD2 matches 11 bases. J gave up 10 bases and V 7 bases, and 12 bases lay outside the gene matches. Germline values: CDR1 SQVTM, CDR2 ANQGSEA. The CDR3 totals 14 residues. In nucleotides, the CDR3 is TGCAGCGGCCGGCGGACTAGCGGGTCTGAAGAGCAGTTCTTC. This translates into CSGRRTSGSEEQFF.

Of note for this clonotype: Being one base from a much bigger clone, this may be a read error. DNA of the CDR3: TGTGCCAGCAGCGATCGGAATGAGCAGTTATTC. This codes for CASSDRNEQLF. The J gene is TRBJ2-1, the V gene TRBV9; D remains ambiguous. The CDR3 spans 11 residues. Germline CDR1 SGDLS, CDR2 YYNGEE.

The rearrangement joins TRBV29-1 to TRBJ2-7; TRBD1 is a possible D gene (6 bases). The J call may be mistaken, given a closer DNA end match to TRBJ2-5. The CDR3 loop spans 12 amino acids. Germline lookup yields CDR1 SQVTM and CDR2 ANQGSEA. The CDR3 region is CSVRGTFQTQYF. The CDR3 bases are TGCAGCGTGAGGGGGACATTTCAGACCCAGTACTTC.

This sequence joins TRBV11-1 and TRBJ2-7; maybe TRBD2 (5 bases). The germline V and J ends were trimmed by 1 base and 7 bases, with 14 bases remaining between them. Germline CDR1 SGHAT, CDR2 FQDESV (reference sequence). The CDR3 runs to 14 residues. In DNA, the CDR3 is TGTGCCAGCAGCTTAGTGGGCGGGTACAATGAGCAGTACTTC. Its protein product is CASSLVGGYNEQYF. The entire variable domain, with the rest obtained from reference TRBV11-1 and TRBJ2-7, is as follows: EAEVAQSPRYKITEKSQAVAFWCDPISGHATLYWYRQILGQGPELLVQFQDESVVDDSQLPKDRFSAERLKGVDSTLKIQPAELGDSAMYLCASSLVGGYNEQYFGPGTRLTVT.